These 22 T cell receptor beta chains share one sample of origin, sequenced in a study of cytomegalovirus exposure and HLA in healthy donors. This PCR relied on a set of 60 Vbeta primers and 13 Jbeta primers. Produced via immunoSEQ multiplex PCR; TCRdb's table is partial and in-frame only. The data contain around 140,000 clones, around 10% of them singletons. The sequencing input was PBMCs. The receptors stem from a woman between 40 and 55 years old in good health and CMV-seropositive.

The sample holds a few counts of this clone. The genes are TRBV6-7 and TRBJ1-6; TRBD1 agrees at 7 bases. TRBV6-7 is assigned to the ORF class and has an uncertain function. The CDR3 has 17 residues. The V gene end was trimmed by 9 bases and the J gene end by 8 bases; junction bases not matched to a gene: 19. This CDR3 reads CASPPPGQASRDSPLHF. The CDR3 region has the DNA TGTGCCAGTCCACCCCCCGGACAGGCCAGTAGGGATTCACCCCTCCACTTT.

This rearrangement joins TRBV27 to TRBJ1-1; 7 nucleotides agree with TRBD1. The CDR3 sequence is 11 residues long. Germline CDR1 reads MNHEY; CDR2 reads SMNVEV (reference sequence). Trimming at V came to 6 bases and at J to 10 bases, leaving 5 bases not matched to a gene. The CDR3 DNA reads as TGTGCCAGCAGAACAGGGGAGAGAGCTTTCTTT. Translating gives CASRTGERAFF.

This clone turned up a few times. The V call is TRBV5-1, the J call TRBJ2-2, with a tentative D call TRBD2 (7 bases). V was cut by 4 bases and J by 1 base, with 17 bases left in between. The CDR3 spans 17 residues. Germline CDR1 is SGHRS and CDR2 is YFSETQ. The CDR3 is CASSQQAGALNTGELFF. CDR3 nucleotides: TGCGCCAGCAGCCAGCAGGCGGGGGCCCTGAACACCGGGGAGCTGTTTTTT.

This clone occurred a few times. This chain connects TRBV7-8 to TRBJ1-2, with D hard to call. Per germline, CDR1 SGHVS and CDR2 FQNEAQ. V dropped 4 bases and J dropped 2 bases, with 17 bases sitting between them. CDR3 length: 16 amino acids. CDR3 sequence (DNA): TGTGCCAGCAGCTCAAATCCCCAGTACCCAAACTATGGCTACACCTTC. Its translation: CASSSNPQYPNYGYTF.

The rearrangement links TRBV6-1 to TRBJ2-7; TRBD1 might be the D (5 bases). The germline V gene has CDR1 MNHNS and CDR2 SASEGT. The V end was cut by 2 bases, the J end by 9 bases, with 23 bases between. This CDR3 has 16 residues. CDR3 protein: CASSETPGQSLITQYF. The CDR3 nucleotides read TGTGCCAGCAGTGAAACTCCTGGACAATCCCTAATCACGCAGTACTTC.

This clone was seen only a few times. V is TRBV5-6 and J is TRBJ1-5, with D possibly matching TRBD1 (6 bases). Germline V gene data show CDR1 as SGHDT and CDR2 as YYEEEE. This CDR3 is built from 14 residues. Deletions cut 1 base from V and 1 base from J, with 6 bases between. The CDR3 bases are TGTGCCAGCAGCTTGCAGGGGAGCAATCAGCCCCAGCATTTT. Translated, it gives CASSLQGSNQPQHF.

This clone was seen more than once but under ten times. The V and J genes are TRBV5-3 and TRBJ2-1; D is uncertain. TRBV5-3 is reported as an ORF; its role is uncertain. The V and J ends lost 4 bases and 0 bases respectively, with 14 bases between them. CDR3 length: 16 amino acids. The CDR3 sequence: CARSPWRKSSYNEQFF. The CDR3 DNA is TGTGCCAGAAGCCCGTGGAGAAAGAGCTCCTACAATGAGCAGTTCTTC.

There are a few counts of this clone. The CDR3 sequence is CATSRDPNNLNTEAFF. CDR3 DNA: TGTGCCACCAGCAGAGACCCAAATAACTTGAACACTGAAGCTTTCTTT. The V and J genes are TRBV15 and TRBJ1-1; D ambiguous. Germline values: CDR1 LNHNV, CDR2 YYDKDF (reference sequence). This CDR3 spans 16 amino acids. V dropped 0 bases and J dropped 0 bases, with 11 bases sitting between them.

There are a few counts of this clone. The rearrangement links TRBV11-3 to TRBJ2-1, with 8 bases lining up with TRBD2. Germline-derived CDR1 and CDR2 are SGHNT and YENEEA. With 5 bases clipped from V and 4 bases from J, the junction kept 10 bases outside the gene matches. The CDR3 runs 16 residues. This CDR3 reads CASSPSSGLKYNEQFF. In nucleotides, the CDR3 is TGTGCCAGCAGCCCATCTAGCGGGCTAAAATACAATGAGCAGTTCTTC.

The chain carries TRBV15 and TRBJ1-5; D uncertain. CDR3 length: 17 amino acids. The ends were cut back, 0 bases at V and 0 bases at J, with 12 bases in the middle. The V gene's germline CDR1 is LNHNV and CDR2 YYDKDF (reference sequence). The CDR3 bases are TGTGCCACCAGCAGAGATCAAGGAGTCTATAGCAATCAGCCCCAGCATTTT. This gives the protein CATSRDQGVYSNQPQHF.

This clone has just a few counts. V gene TRBV7-6 combines with J gene TRBJ2-5; TRBD1 agrees at 7 bases. The V and J ends lost 5 bases and 4 bases, in that order; junction bases with no gene match: 7. The germline gives CDR1 SGHVS, CDR2 FNYEAQ. The CDR3 spans 14 residues. The CDR3 loop is CASSGRGQPETQYF. In DNA form, the CDR3 reads TGTGCCAGCAGCGGTAGGGGACAGCCAGAGACCCAGTACTTC.

The chain combines TRBV5-1 with TRBJ2-2; TRBD2 might be the D (5 bases). This CDR3 comprises 15 residues. CDR1 and CDR2 (germline): SGHRS, YFSETQ. V gave up 7 bases and J gave up 4 bases, with 17 bases separating them. The CDR3 nucleotides read TGCGCCAGCTCCGTTGCGGGTCCGGTCACCGGGGAGCTGTTTTTT. Its translation: CASSVAGPVTGELFF.

This clone turned up a few times. This rearrangement joins TRBV5-4 to TRBJ1-1; possible D gene TRBD1, 6 bases. Deletions cut 6 bases from V and 1 base from J, with 16 bases between. Germline lookup yields CDR1 SGHNT and CDR2 YYREEE (reference sequence). The CDR3 totals 15 residues. As DNA, the CDR3 is TGTGCCAGCACCCTCACCAAGACAGGGAACACTGAAGCTTTCTTT. Its translation is CASTLTKTGNTEAFF.

A few counts support this clone. The rearrangement joins TRBV6-5 to TRBJ1-2; D perhaps matches TRBD1 (6 bases). CDR1 and CDR2 (germline): MNHEY, SVGAGI. Between the trimmed V and J ends, which lost 7 bases and 8 bases, there was a span of 11 bases. This CDR3 contains 11 residues. CDR3 sequence: CASTDSEGYTF. For the CDR3, the DNA is TGTGCCAGCACGGACAGCGAGGGCTACACCTTC.

This sequence joins TRBV2 and TRBJ1-2; D perhaps matches TRBD1 (5 bases). Between the trimmed V and J ends, which lost 7 bases and 4 bases, there was a span of 16 bases. Germline values: CDR1 SNHLY, CDR2 FYNNEI. This CDR3 contains 14 residues. CDR3 DNA: TGTGCCAGCACACCAAACGACAGCATCTATGGCTACACCTTC. Amino acid sequence: CASTPNDSIYGYTF.

This clone turned up a few times. J is TRBJ1-2 and V is TRBV27, with 7 bases identical to TRBD1. There are 13 residues in the CDR3. Trimming cost V 8 bases and J 2 bases; bases outside gene matches: 5. CDR1 is MNHEY, CDR2 SMNVEV, per germline (reference sequence). The CDR3 here is CASRLTGNYGYTF. CDR3 DNA: TGTGCCAGCCGCCTGACAGGGAACTATGGCTACACCTTC.

About this clone itself: The junction differs from germline at one of its ends, possibly a read error. Other DNA sequences in the sample encode the same CDR3. The CDR3 DNA reads TGTGCCAGCAGCTGGAGGGACCTGGGCACTGAGGCTTTCTTT. Translated: CASSWRDLGTEAFF. This chain connects TRBV11-2 to TRBJ1-1; maybe TRBD1 (5 bases). Germline V gene sequence: CDR1 SGHAT, CDR2 FQNNGV. This CDR3 spans 14 amino acids.

At least ten counts were recorded for this clone. This chain connects TRBV7-8 to TRBJ2-3; a weak D match, TRBD2 (6 bases). In germline, CDR1 is SGHVS, CDR2 FQNEAQ. This CDR3 region has 13 residues. Trimming cost V 0 bases and J 6 bases, with 7 bases left between them. The CDR3 DNA reads TGTGCCAGCAGCTTAGCGCGGGGCGATACGCAGTATTTT. This gives the protein CASSLARGDTQYF.

This chain connects TRBV6-1 to TRBJ1-2; possibly TRBD1 for D (5 bases). Germline V gene lookup returns CDR1 MNHNS and CDR2 SASEGT. The germline V and J ends were trimmed by 3 bases and 8 bases, with 19 bases remaining between them. The CDR3 consists of 15 residues. The CDR3 nucleotides are TGTGCCAGCAGTGACCGCTTACAGGACCCCTACGGCTACACCTTC. It codes for CASSDRLQDPYGYTF.

This chain connects TRBV6-6 to TRBJ1-1; D uncertain. Trimming cost V 2 bases and J 8 bases, with 12 bases left between them. The CDR3 contains 13 residues. CDR1 and CDR2 (germline): MNHNY, SVGAGI (reference sequence). CDR3 nucleotides: TGTGCCAGCAGTTACCTCGTTTACTCGGAAGCTTTCTTT. It specifies CASSYLVYSEAFF.

With regard to this clone: The same CDR3 also results from other DNA sequences found in this sample. V gene TRBV9 combines with J gene TRBJ1-1; TRBD1 matches 7 bases. Trimming cost V 0 bases and J 4 bases; bases outside gene matches: 3. Germline CDR1 is SGDLS and CDR2 is YYNGEE. The CDR3 has 14 residues. CDR3 in DNA: TGTGCCAGCAGCGTAGTGGCAGGGGGCACTGAAGCTTTCTTT. It is translated as CASSVVAGGTEAFF.

The V call is TRBV7-9, the J call TRBJ2-3; the D gene is possibly TRBD1 (6 bases). This CDR3 comprises 12 residues. Trimming left V 6 bases short and J 4 bases short, with 8 bases between. Germline V gives CDR1 SEHNR, CDR2 FQNEAQ (reference sequence). This CDR3 is CASRQGSDTQYF. The CDR3 DNA reads TGTGCCAGCAGACAGGGCTCAGATACGCAGTATTTT.